Listed below are T cell receptor beta chains from one sample, sequenced in a study of blood T cell repertoires in COVID-19. Clones were read by immunoSEQ multiplex PCR, and TCRdb kept only the in-frame ones, dropping some. The data show roughly 300,000 clones, about 90% seen once. Sample: PBMCs or T cells enriched from blood (not recorded which). The receptors were gathered from a woman younger than 45 who had recovered from COVID-19. The CDR3 runs from the conserved cysteine through the conserved F or W. Fields, in order: CDR3 DNA, CDR3 protein, V gene, clone size, J gene, D gene. The D gene is left open where the match is weak. Size is omitted from some rows. Given values are once, few, many or a class for expanded clones.

DNA: TGCGCCAGCAGCTTGCTGGGACTAGATTACTACGAGCAGTACTTC; CDR3: CASSLLGLDYYEQYF; V: TRBV5-1; size: .; J: TRBJ2-7; D: TRBD2
DNA: TGTGCCAGTAGTGCGGTGACTGGGAGGTACTCCTACGAGCAGTACTTC; CDR3: CASSAVTGRYSYEQYF; V: TRBV19; size: .; J: TRBJ2-7; D: .
DNA: TGTGCCAGCAGCTTGATGTTTTTGGCGGAGGGAAACACCATATATTTT; CDR3: CASSLMFLAEGNTIYF; V: TRBV7-9; size: .; J: TRBJ1-3; D: .
DNA: TGTGCCAGCGCGCCCGACAGGGATAGTTTTCCCCAGCATTTT; CDR3: CASAPDRDSFPQHF; V: TRBV28; size: .; J: TRBJ1-5; D: TRBD1
DNA: TGTGCCAGCAGCCCGGGACTAGCGGGGGGGTGGGCAGATACGCAGTATTTT; CDR3: CASSPGLAGGWADTQYF; V: TRBV3-1/TRBV3-2; size: .; J: TRBJ2-3; D: TRBD2
DNA: TGTGCCAGCAGCCGCGGGAGGCCCCGGAACACTGAAGCTTTCTTT; CDR3: CASSRGRPRNTEAFF; V: TRBV14; size: .; J: TRBJ1-1; D: .
DNA: TGTGCCAGCTCACTTCGGGACACCCCCTATGGCTACACCTTC; CDR3: CASSLRDTPYGYTF; V: TRBV18; size: .; J: TRBJ1-2; D: .
DNA: TGTGCCAGTAGTATCACCCGGGACAGGGGTTCGAGTTCACCCCTCCACTTT; CDR3: CASSITRDRGSSSPLHF; V: TRBV19; size: .; J: TRBJ1-6; D: TRBD1
DNA: TGCGCCAGCAGCCCTGGACAGAGTCCTGGGGCCAACGTCCTGACTTTC; CDR3: CASSPGQSPGANVLTF; V: TRBV5-1; size: .; J: TRBJ2-6; D: .
DNA: TGTGCCAGCAAGGGACATTCGGCGGGTCAGCCCCAGCATTTT; CDR3: CASKGHSAGQPQHF; V: TRBV28; size: .; J: TRBJ1-5; D: .
DNA: TGCAGCGTTACCAGGGCAGCTAATGAAAAACTGTTTTTT; CDR3: CSVTRAANEKLFF; V: TRBV29-1; size: .; J: TRBJ1-4; D: .
DNA: TGTGCCAGCAGCCATGACATTCTTTCAGGCTATGGCTACACCTTC; CDR3: CASSHDILSGYGYTF; V: TRBV3-1/TRBV3-2; size: .; J: TRBJ1-2; D: .
DNA: TGCGCCAGCAGCCAGGCAGGGGATTCTTCTGAAAAACTGTTTTTT; CDR3: CASSQAGDSSEKLFF; V: TRBV4-1; size: .; J: TRBJ1-4; D: .
DNA: TGTGCCAGCAGCCAGCCGGGACACCAGAACACTGAAGCTTTCTTT; CDR3: CASSQPGHQNTEAFF; V: TRBV11-2; size: .; J: TRBJ1-1; D: .
DNA: TGTGCCAGCAGCTTGGGCGTCGGGGGGACGGACACTGAAGCTTTCTTT; CDR3: CASSLGVGGTDTEAFF; V: TRBV5-6; size: .; J: TRBJ1-1; D: .
DNA: TGTGCCAGCAACCCTTCAGGGGCAAGTATCGAGCAGTACTTC; CDR3: CASNPSGASIEQYF; V: TRBV9; size: .; J: TRBJ2-7; D: .
DNA: TGTGCCAGCAGTGAAAGAGGGACAGGGAACACCGGGGAGCTGTTTTTT; CDR3: CASSERGTGNTGELFF; V: TRBV2; size: once; J: TRBJ2-2; D: TRBD1
DNA: TGTGCCAGTAGTCAGGGGGCGGCCACTGAAGCTTTCTTT; CDR3: CASSQGAATEAFF; V: TRBV19; size: .; J: TRBJ1-1; D: TRBD1
DNA: TGTGCCAGCAGTTCTACAGGGGGGACCACTGAAGCTTTCTTT; CDR3: CASSSTGGTTEAFF; V: TRBV28; size: .; J: TRBJ1-1; D: TRBD1
DNA: TGTGCCAGCAGCTTAGGAACGGGGAATAGGGAGACCCAGTACTTC; CDR3: CASSLGTGNRETQYF; V: TRBV7-2; size: .; J: TRBJ2-5; D: .
DNA: TGTGCCAGCAGCCTGAGGCAAAGTGAGGATTCACCCCTCCACTTT; CDR3: CASSLRQSEDSPLHF; V: TRBV4-2; size: .; J: TRBJ1-6; D: .
DNA: TGTGCCAGCAGTGCCGAAGCGGGGGGGCCCGGAGATACGCAGTATTTT; CDR3: CASSAEAGGPGDTQYF; V: TRBV2; size: .; J: TRBJ2-3; D: TRBD2
DNA: TGTGCCAGCAGTGAACCGGACAGGGGGAATTCACCCCTCCACTTT; CDR3: CASSEPDRGNSPLHF; V: TRBV25-1; size: .; J: TRBJ1-6; D: TRBD1
DNA: TGTGCCAGCAGTAGACTAGCGGGGGTCTACGAGCAGTACTTC; CDR3: CASSRLAGVYEQYF; V: TRBV6-5; size: .; J: TRBJ2-7; D: TRBD2
DNA: TGCGCCAGCAGCGCACAAACAGGGAACACTGAAGCTTTCTTT; CDR3: CASSAQTGNTEAFF; V: TRBV5-1; size: .; J: TRBJ1-1; D: .
DNA: TGTGCCAGCAGTCGAGGACAGGGGAACACCGGGGAGCTGTTTTTT; CDR3: CASSRGQGNTGELFF; V: TRBV27; size: .; J: TRBJ2-2; D: TRBD1
DNA: TGTGCCAGCGGACAGGACAACCGGAAGACCCAGTACTTC; CDR3: CASGQDNRKTQYF; V: TRBV28; size: .; J: TRBJ2-5; D: TRBD1
DNA: TGTGCCTGGAGGGGTAGACAGGGAGGTTCACCCCTCCACTTT; CDR3: CAWRGRQGGSPLHF; V: TRBV30; size: few; J: TRBJ1-6; D: TRBD1
DNA: TGTGCCAGCTCACCTCTAACAGGGGAGGTCCAAGAGACCCAGTACTTC; CDR3: CASSPLTGEVQETQYF; V: TRBV18; size: .; J: TRBJ2-5; D: .
DNA: TGCGCCAGCAGCTTGGAGGGGCGCACAGATACGCAGTATTTT; CDR3: CASSLEGRTDTQYF; V: TRBV5-1; size: .; J: TRBJ2-3; D: .
DNA: TGTGCCAGCAGCTCTGACACATCTTATCAGCCCCAGCATTTT; CDR3: CASSSDTSYQPQHF; V: TRBV6-5; size: once; J: TRBJ1-5; D: .
DNA: TGTGCCAGTAGTCCCTCCCGGGACAGGGACTATGGCTACACCTTC; CDR3: CASSPSRDRDYGYTF; V: TRBV19; size: few; J: TRBJ1-2; D: TRBD1
DNA: TGTGCCTGGAGTTATATAAGGGGCTCCTCTGGAAACACCATATATTTT; CDR3: CAWSYIRGSSGNTIYF; V: TRBV30; size: .; J: TRBJ1-3; D: .
DNA: TGTGCCAGCAGCACCCGAGGGACAGGGGTTCGGGAGCAGTTCTTC; CDR3: CASSTRGTGVREQFF; V: TRBV11-2; size: .; J: TRBJ2-1; D: TRBD1
DNA: TGTGCCAGCAGCTTGGGACCATACTTAAGGGGGCGAGGGAACACTGAAGCTTTCTTT; CDR3: CASSLGPYLRGRGNTEAFF; V: TRBV5-5; size: .; J: TRBJ1-1; D: TRBD1
DNA: TGTGCCACCAGTATGGCCGGGGGCAATCAGCCCCAGCATTTT; CDR3: CATSMAGGNQPQHF; V: TRBV24-1; size: .; J: TRBJ1-5; D: .
DNA: TGCGCCAGCAGCTCCATTAGCGGGGGGGCCCGTGCAGATACGCAGTATTTT; CDR3: CASSSISGGARADTQYF; V: TRBV5-1; size: .; J: TRBJ2-3; D: TRBD2
DNA: TGTGCCTGGAGTGTAACTCCATACGAGCAGTACTTC; CDR3: CAWSVTPYEQYF; V: TRBV30; size: .; J: TRBJ2-7; D: .
DNA: TGTGCCAGCAGCGTAGAGGGGGAAAATTCACCCCTCCACTTT; CDR3: CASSVEGENSPLHF; V: TRBV9; size: .; J: TRBJ1-6; D: .
DNA: TGCGCCAGCAGCTCCAGAGCGGGGGACTACGAGCAGTACTTC; CDR3: CASSSRAGDYEQYF; V: TRBV5-1; size: .; J: TRBJ2-7; D: TRBD2
DNA: TGTGCCTGCCTGGGGACAGGGGGCTACGAGCAGTACTTC; CDR3: CACLGTGGYEQYF; V: TRBV5-6; size: .; J: TRBJ2-7; D: TRBD1
DNA: TGTGCCAGCAGTTTGGGGGGGGCGAATCTGGATAATTCACCCCTCCACTTT; CDR3: CASSLGGANLDNSPLHF; V: TRBV28; size: .; J: TRBJ1-6; D: .
DNA: TGCGCCAGCAGCGAATGGACTAGCGGGGGGCAATCCAATGAGCAGTTCTTC; CDR3: CASSEWTSGGQSNEQFF; V: TRBV4-3; size: .; J: TRBJ2-1; D: TRBD2
DNA: TGTGCCAGTAGAAGGGCTTACGGGGGTAGCACTACTGAAGCTTTCTTT; CDR3: CASRRAYGGSTTEAFF; V: TRBV19; size: .; J: TRBJ1-1; D: .
DNA: TGCGCCAGCAGTGGGAGCGGAGGCTCTGGCTACACCTTC; CDR3: CASSGSGGSGYTF; V: TRBV10-1; size: .; J: TRBJ1-2; D: .
DNA: TGTGCCAGCAGCTTAGAGTCGAGCGCAACTAATGAAAAACTGTTTTTT; CDR3: CASSLESSATNEKLFF; V: TRBV7-6; size: .; J: TRBJ1-4; D: .
DNA: TGTGCCAGCAGCTCTAGTGGGAGGCCCAGTAATGAAAAACTGTTTTTT; CDR3: CASSSSGRPSNEKLFF; V: TRBV9; size: once; J: TRBJ1-4; D: .
DNA: TGTGCCAGCAGCCGGGGGGTTACCACAGATACGCAGTATTTT; CDR3: CASSRGVTTDTQYF; V: TRBV11-2; size: .; J: TRBJ2-3; D: TRBD2
DNA: TGTGCCAGCAGCTCTCACGGGGGGGCGAACACTGAAGCTTTCTTT; CDR3: CASSSHGGANTEAFF; V: TRBV7-2; size: .; J: TRBJ1-1; D: .
DNA: TGCGCCAGCAGCCAAGGGACTAGCGGTCGCTATGAGCAGTTCTTC; CDR3: CASSQGTSGRYEQFF; V: TRBV4-3; size: .; J: TRBJ2-1; D: TRBD2
DNA: TGTGCCATCAGTGGGGGACAGTCTGGAGCTTTCTTT; CDR3: CAISGGQSGAFF; V: TRBV10-3; size: few; J: TRBJ1-1; D: TRBD1
DNA: TGTGCCAGCAGCTCTCGGGGGGCCCTTAATGAGCAGTTCTTC; CDR3: CASSSRGALNEQFF; V: TRBV11-3; size: .; J: TRBJ2-1; D: .